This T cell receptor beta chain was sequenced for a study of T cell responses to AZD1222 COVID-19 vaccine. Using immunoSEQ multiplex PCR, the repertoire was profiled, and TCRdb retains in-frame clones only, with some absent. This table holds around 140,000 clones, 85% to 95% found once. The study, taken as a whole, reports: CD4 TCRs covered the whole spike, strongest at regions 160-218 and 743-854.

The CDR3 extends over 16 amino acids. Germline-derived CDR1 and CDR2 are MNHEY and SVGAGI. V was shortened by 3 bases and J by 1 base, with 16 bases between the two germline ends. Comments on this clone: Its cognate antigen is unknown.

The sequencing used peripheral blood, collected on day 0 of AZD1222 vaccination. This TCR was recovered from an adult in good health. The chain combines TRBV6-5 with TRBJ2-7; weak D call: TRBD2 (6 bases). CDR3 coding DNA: TGTGCCAGCAGTTATGCGGGAACGGTACAATCCTACGAGCAGTACTTC. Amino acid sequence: CASSYAGTVQSYEQYF.